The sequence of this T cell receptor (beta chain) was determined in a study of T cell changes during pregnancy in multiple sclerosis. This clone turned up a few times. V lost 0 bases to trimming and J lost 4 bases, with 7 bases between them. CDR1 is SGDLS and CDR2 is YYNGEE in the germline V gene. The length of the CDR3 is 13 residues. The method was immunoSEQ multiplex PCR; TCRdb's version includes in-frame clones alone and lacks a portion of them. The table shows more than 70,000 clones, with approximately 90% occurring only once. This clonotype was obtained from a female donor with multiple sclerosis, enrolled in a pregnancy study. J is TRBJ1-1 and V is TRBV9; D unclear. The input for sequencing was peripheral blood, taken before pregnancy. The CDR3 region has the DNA TGTGCCAGCAGCGTAGCTACCGGCACTGAAGCTTTCTTT. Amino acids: CASSVATGTEAFF. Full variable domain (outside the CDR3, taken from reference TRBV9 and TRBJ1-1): DSGVTQTPKHLITATGQRVTLRCSPRSGDLSVYWYQQSLDQGLQFLIQYYNGEERAKGNILERFSAQQFPDLHSELNLSSLELGDSALYFCASSVATGTEAFFGQGTRLTVV.